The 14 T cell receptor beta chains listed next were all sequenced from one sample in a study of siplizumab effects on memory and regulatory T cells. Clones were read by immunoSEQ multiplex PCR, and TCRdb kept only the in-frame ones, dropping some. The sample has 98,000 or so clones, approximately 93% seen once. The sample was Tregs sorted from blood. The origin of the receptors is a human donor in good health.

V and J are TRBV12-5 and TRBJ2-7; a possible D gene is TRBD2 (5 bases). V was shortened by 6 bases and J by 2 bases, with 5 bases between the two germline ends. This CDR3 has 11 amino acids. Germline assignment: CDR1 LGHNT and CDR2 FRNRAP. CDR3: CASGGAYEQYF. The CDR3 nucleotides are TGTGCTAGTGGCGGGGCCTACGAGCAGTACTTC. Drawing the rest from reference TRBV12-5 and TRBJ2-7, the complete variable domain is DARVTQTPRHKVTEMGQEVTMRCQPILGHNTVFWYRQTMMQGLELLAYFRNRAPLDDSGMPKDRFSAEMPDATLATLKIQPSEPRDSAVYFCASGGAYEQYFGPGTRLTVT.

The CDR3 sequence is CASTHRRGQPVYGYTF. The CDR3 DNA sequence: TGCGCCAGCACACACAGGAGGGGACAGCCAGTCTATGGCTACACCTTC. The rearrangement uses TRBV4-3 and TRBJ1-2, with TRBD1 matching over 7 bases. There are 16 residues in the CDR3. V trimming: 7 bases; J trimming: 4 bases; junction bases outside the gene matches: 15. The germline gives CDR1 LGHNA, CDR2 YSLEER.

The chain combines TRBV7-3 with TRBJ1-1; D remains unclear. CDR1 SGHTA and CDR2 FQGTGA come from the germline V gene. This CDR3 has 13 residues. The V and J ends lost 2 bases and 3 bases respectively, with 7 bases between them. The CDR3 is CASSLGVDTEAFF. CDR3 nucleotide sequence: TGTGCCAGCAGCTTAGGGGTCGACACTGAAGCTTTCTTT.

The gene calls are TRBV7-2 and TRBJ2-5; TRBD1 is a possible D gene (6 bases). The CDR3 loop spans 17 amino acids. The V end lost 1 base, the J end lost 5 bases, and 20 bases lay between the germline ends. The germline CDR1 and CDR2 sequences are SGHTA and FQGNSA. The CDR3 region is CASSLEVGRGFSETQYF. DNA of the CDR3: TGTGCCAGCAGCTTAGAGGTCGGCAGGGGATTTTCGGAGACCCAGTACTTC. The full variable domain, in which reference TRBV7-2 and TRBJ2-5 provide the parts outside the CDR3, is GAGVSQSPSNKVTEKGKDVELRCDPISGHTALYWYRQSLGQGLEFLIYFQGNSAPDKSGLPSDRFSAERTGGSVSTLTIQRTQQEDSAVYLCASSLEVGRGFSETQYFGPGTRLLVL.

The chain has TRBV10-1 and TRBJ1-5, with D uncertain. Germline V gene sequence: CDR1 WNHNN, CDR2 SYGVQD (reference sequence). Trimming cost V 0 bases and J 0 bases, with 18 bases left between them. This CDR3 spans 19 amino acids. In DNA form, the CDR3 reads TGCGCCAGCAGTGAGTCGGTTGCACAAGGGCTTTGTAGCAATCAGCCCCAGCATTTT. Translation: CASSESVAQGLCSNQPQHF.

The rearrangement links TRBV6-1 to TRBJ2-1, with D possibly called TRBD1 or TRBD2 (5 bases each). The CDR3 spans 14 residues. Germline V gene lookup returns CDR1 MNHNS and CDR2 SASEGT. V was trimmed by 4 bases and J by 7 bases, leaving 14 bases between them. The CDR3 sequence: CASSGYGGGNEQFF. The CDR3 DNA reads TGTGCCAGCAGTGGATATGGGGGTGGTAATGAGCAGTTCTTC.

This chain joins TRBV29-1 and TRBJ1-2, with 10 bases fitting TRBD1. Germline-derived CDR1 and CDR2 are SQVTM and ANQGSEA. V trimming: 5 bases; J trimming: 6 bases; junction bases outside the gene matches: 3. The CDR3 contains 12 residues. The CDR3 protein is CSVSGQGNGYTF. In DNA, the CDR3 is TGCAGCGTTTCGGGACAGGGGAATGGCTACACCTTC.

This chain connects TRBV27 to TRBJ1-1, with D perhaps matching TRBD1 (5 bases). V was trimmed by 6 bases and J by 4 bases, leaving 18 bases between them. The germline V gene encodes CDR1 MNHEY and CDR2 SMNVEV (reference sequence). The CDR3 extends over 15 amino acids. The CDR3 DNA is TGTGCCAGCAGCGTGTCTCGGGGCAGGGCCACTGAAGCTTTCTTT. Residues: CASSVSRGRATEAFF.

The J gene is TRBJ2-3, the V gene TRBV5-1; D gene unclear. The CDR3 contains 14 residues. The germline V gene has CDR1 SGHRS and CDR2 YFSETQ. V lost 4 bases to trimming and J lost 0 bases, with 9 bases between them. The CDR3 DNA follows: TGCGCCAGCAGCCCAGAATTAAGCACAGATACGCAGTATTTT. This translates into CASSPELSTDTQYF.

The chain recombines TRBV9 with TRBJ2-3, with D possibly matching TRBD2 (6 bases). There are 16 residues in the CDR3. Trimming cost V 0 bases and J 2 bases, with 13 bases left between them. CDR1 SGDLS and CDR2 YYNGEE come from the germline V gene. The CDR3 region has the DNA TGTGCCAGCAGCGTAGGGCGGGATCATATCACAGATACGCAGTATTTT. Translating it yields CASSVGRDHITDTQYF.

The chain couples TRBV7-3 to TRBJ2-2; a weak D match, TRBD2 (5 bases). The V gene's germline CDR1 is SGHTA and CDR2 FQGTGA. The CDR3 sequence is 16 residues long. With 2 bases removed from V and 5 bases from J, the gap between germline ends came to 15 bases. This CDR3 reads CASSLLAVAGTGELFF. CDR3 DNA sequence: TGTGCCAGCAGCTTACTGGCCGTCGCGGGTACCGGGGAGCTGTTTTTT.

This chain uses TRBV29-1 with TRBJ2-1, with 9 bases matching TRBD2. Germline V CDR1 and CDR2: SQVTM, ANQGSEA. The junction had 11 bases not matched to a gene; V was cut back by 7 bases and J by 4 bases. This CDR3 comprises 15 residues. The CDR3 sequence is CSAGKRAGGYNEQFF. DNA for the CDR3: TGCAGCGCCGGAAAGAGGGCGGGAGGGTACAATGAGCAGTTCTTC.

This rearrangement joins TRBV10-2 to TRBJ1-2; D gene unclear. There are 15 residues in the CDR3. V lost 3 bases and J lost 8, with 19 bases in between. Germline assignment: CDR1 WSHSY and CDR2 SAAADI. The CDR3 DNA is TGCGCCAGCAGTGATATAGGGAGGGTTGGAGGAGGCTACACCTTC. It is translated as CASSDIGRVGGGYTF.

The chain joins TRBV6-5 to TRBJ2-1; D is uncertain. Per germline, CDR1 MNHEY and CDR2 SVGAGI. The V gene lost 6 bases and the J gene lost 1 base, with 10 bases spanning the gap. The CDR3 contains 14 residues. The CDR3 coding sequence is TGTGCCAGCAGCCGATTCCGGTCCTACAATGAGCAGTTCTTC. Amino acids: CASSRFRSYNEQFF.